This entry describes one TCR beta chain. Its antigen is undetermined. The sample comes from a study of radiotherapy plus CTLA-4 blockade in lung cancer. Study details: Objective response was observed in about 19% of patients, and disease control in 31%.

Findings of the study overall: Together with interferon-beta, which increased in serum after radiation, early dynamic changes in blood T cell clones were reportedly the best predictors of response. Subsequent to radiotherapy plus ipilimumab, tumor-derived TCR clones underwent expansion in blood.

Some clones are missing from TCRdb's copy, which holds only in-frame ones; the method was immunoSEQ multiplex PCR. The profile shows just under 60,000 clones, 65% to 80% of them singletons. The CDR3 has 14 residues. The germline gives CDR1 SGHTA, CDR2 FQGTGA. The V end was cut by 5 bases, the J end by 2 bases, with 11 bases between. This sequence joins TRBV7-3 and TRBJ2-3, with D perhaps TRBD1 (5 bases). Here the sequenced sample was peripheral blood, taken from a patient treated with radiotherapy plus ipilimumab. This sequence was found in a human donor with non-small cell lung cancer whose response to radiotherapy plus ipilimumab could not be evaluated. The CDR3 loop reads CASSGAGVTDTQYF. CDR3 nucleotide sequence: TGTGCCAGCAGCGGGGCTGGGGTCACAGATACGCAGTATTTT.